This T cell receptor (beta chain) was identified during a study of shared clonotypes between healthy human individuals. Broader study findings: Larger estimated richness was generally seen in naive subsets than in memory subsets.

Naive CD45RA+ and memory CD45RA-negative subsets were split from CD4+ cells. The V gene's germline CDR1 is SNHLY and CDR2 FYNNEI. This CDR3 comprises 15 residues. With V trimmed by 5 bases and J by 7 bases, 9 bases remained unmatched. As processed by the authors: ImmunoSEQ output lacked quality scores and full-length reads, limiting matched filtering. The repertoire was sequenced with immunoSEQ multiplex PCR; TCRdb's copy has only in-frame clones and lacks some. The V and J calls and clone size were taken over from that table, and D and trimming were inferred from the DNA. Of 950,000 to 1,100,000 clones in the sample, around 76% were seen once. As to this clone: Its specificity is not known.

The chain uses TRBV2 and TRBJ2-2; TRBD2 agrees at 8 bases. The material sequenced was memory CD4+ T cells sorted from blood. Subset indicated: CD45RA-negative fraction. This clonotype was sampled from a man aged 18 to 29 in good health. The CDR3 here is CASSPAGGVGGELFF. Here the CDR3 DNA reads TGTGCCAGCAGTCCTGCGGGGGGCGTCGGCGGGGAGCTGTTTTTT.